This TCR beta chain originates from a study of T cell changes during pregnancy in multiple sclerosis. This clone was found once. The CDR3 totals 13 residues. Deletions cut 4 bases from V and 3 bases from J, with 10 bases between. Per the germline V gene, CDR1 is SGHVS and CDR2 is FQNEAQ. Assay: immunoSEQ multiplex PCR; the TCRdb copy retains only in-frame clones and omits some. The table lists just under 80,000 clones, roughly 91% of them singletons, with approximately 0.99% in the top ten. The sequencing used peripheral blood, collected in the first trimester of pregnancy. The chain employs TRBV7-8 and TRBJ2-7; D remains unclear. This clonotype was sampled from a female donor with multiple sclerosis, enrolled in a pregnancy study. The CDR3, as DNA: TGTGCCAGCAGCTCCCTGATGAGCTACGAGCAGTACTTC. It is translated as CASSSLMSYEQYF.